The present entry profiles one T cell receptor beta chain with its context. The antigen is undetermined. The data stem from a study of cytomegalovirus exposure and HLA in healthy donors. Study-wide context: The early release's HLA-typed donors yielded 78 million or so unique TCRs. General observations from the study: Data from an earlier analysis indicated that most TCR beta V segments were productive either about 87% or about 30% of the time.

PCR employed 60 Vbeta and 13 Jbeta primers. TCRdb keeps only in-frame clones here, not all; method: immunoSEQ multiplex PCR. The sample yields 95,000 to 150,000 clones, about three fifths seen once. The junction had 10 bases not matched to a gene; V was cut back by 2 bases and J by 4 bases. The CDR3 consists of 18 residues. In germline, CDR1 is SGHRS, CDR2 YFSETQ. Sequencing was performed on PBMCs. This TCR came from a man aged 40-55 years in good health and CMV-seropositive. The chain recombines TRBV5-1 with TRBJ2-5, with 14 bases that match TRBD2. The DNA for the CDR3 is TGCGCCAGCAGCTTATCGACTAGCGGGAGGGCGTTTAGAGAGACCCAGTACTTC. Amino acid sequence: CASSLSTSGRAFRETQYF.